This note documents a single T cell receptor (beta chain) sequence. The sample originates from a study of CD8+CD57+ T cells in acquired aplastic anemia. It was genomic DNA that served as the template for profiling TCR beta VDJ and CDR3. TCRdb redid the calling of the reads with MiXCR, one entry per CDR3 protein. The sample has 200,000 or so distinct CDR3 sequences, under 70% seen once. Germline V gene data show CDR1 as DFQATT and CDR2 as SNEGSKA (reference sequence). The V and J ends lost 1 base and 11 bases respectively, with 14 bases between them. The CDR3 runs to 12 residues. The sequencing sample was made of sorted CD4+, CD8+, or CD8+CD57+ T cells (not recorded which) from PBMCs. This TCR was sampled from a human donor with severe aplastic anemia or a healthy control (not recorded which). The rearrangement joins TRBV20-1 to TRBJ1-1, with a tentative D call TRBD1 (5 bases). The CDR3 protein is CSARAGGRGAFF. The CDR3, as DNA: TGCAGTGCTAGAGCGGGTGGGCGGGGGGCTTTCTTT.